This TCR beta chain was identified during a study of cytomegalovirus exposure and HLA in healthy donors. Regarding this clone: The target antigen is unknown.

Germline V gene data show CDR1 as LNHNV and CDR2 as YYDKDF (reference sequence). Trimming left V 0 bases short and J 1 base short, with 10 bases between. CDR3 length: 15 residues. Assay: immunoSEQ multiplex PCR; the TCRdb copy retains only in-frame clones and omits some. This sample has approximately 140,000 clones; roughly nine tenths occur once, and the top ten carry just under 3%. Findings and limits, study-wide: The authors enumerated 150 to 200 TCR beta chains as linked to cytomegalovirus. The tendency of first-cohort TCR clusters to co-occur in the 120 validation repertoires was identified by a subsequent analysis.

The specimen was PBMCs. The receptor was isolated from a man younger than 35 in good health and CMV-seronegative. V and J are TRBV15 and TRBJ2-7, with D possibly matching TRBD1 (5 bases). The CDR3 spells CATSRDKGDSYEQYF. CDR3 nucleotide sequence: TGTGCCACCAGCAGAGATAAAGGGGATTCCTACGAGCAGTACTTC.